This TCR beta chain was observed in a study of beta chain features in type 1 diabetes. Study-wide findings and caveats: Among all four CD4+ subsets, Type 1 diabetes patients had TCRB CDR3s that were moderately but significantly shorter.

Turning to this clone: The antigen remains unidentified.

The study reverse transcribed the entire isolated RNA, so it sequenced expressed TCRB transcripts. Some clones are missing from TCRdb's copy, which holds only in-frame ones; the method was immunoSEQ multiplex PCR. The sample holds 300,000 to 350,000 clones, approximately 9.7% seen once. Sampling consisted of one heparinised blood draw per donor, averaging around 100 mL. Sequenced material: central memory CD4+ T cells from blood. The receptor comes from a young man with type 1 diabetes.

CDR3 sequence reads: CASSVTTGGTTEAFF. DNA for the CDR3: TGTGCCAGCAGCGTTACGACAGGGGGGACCACTGAAGCTTTCTTT. The V and J genes are TRBV6-5 and TRBJ1-1; 9 nucleotides match TRBD1. CDR1 is MNHEY, CDR2 SVGAGI, per germline. Trimming removed 6 bases from V and 4 bases from J; junction bases left unmatched: 9. The CDR3 has 15 residues.